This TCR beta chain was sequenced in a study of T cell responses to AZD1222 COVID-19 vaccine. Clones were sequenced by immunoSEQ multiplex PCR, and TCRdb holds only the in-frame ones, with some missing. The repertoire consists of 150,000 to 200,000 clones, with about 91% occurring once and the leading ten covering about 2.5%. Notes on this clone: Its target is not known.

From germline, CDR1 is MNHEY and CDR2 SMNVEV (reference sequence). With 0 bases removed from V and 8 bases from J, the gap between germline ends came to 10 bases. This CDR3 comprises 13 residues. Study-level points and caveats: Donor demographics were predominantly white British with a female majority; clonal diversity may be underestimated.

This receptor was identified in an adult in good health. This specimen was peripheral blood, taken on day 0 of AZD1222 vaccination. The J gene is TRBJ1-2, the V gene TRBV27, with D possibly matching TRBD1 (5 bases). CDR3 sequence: CASSLSSRGGYTF. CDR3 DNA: TGTGCCAGCAGTTTATCCTCCCGGGGGGGCTACACCTTC.